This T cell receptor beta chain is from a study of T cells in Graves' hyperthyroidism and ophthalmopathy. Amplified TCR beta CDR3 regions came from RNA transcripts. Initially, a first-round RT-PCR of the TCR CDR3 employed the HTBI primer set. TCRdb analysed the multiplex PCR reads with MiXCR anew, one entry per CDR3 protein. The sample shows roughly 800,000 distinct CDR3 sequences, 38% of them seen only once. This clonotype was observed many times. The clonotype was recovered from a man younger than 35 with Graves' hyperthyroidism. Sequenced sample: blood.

CDR3 region: CATSRDYRSYEQYF. DNA for the CDR3: TGTGCCACCAGCAGAGATTACAGGTCCTACGAGCAGTACTTC. The chain links TRBV15 to TRBJ2-7; weak D call: TRBD1 (5 bases). There are 14 residues in the CDR3. V was trimmed by 0 bases and J by 1 base, leaving 7 bases between them. CDR1 and CDR2 (germline): LNHNV, YYDKDF (reference sequence).